These 18 T cell receptor beta chains originate from one sample sequenced in a study of Ad26.COV2.S vaccination and SARS-CoV-2 variants. This table comes from immunoSEQ multiplex PCR, and its TCRdb copy is limited to in-frame clones, with some not included. The data contain about 430,000 clones, around 90% of them singletons. Treatment specified: about 20 received Ad26.COV2.S at low or high dose, single or two shots; about 5 received placebo; per-sample allocation not given. All samples were drawn on day 63, counting from the first vaccine or placebo injection. The sample consisted of peripheral blood, taken in a trial of Ad26.COV2.S vaccine versus placebo. These receptor sequences come from a person between 18 and 65 years old who received the Ad26.COV2.S COVID-19 vaccine or a placebo.

V gene TRBV3-1 (or the pseudogene TRBV3-2) combines with J gene TRBJ2-2; no definite D call. This CDR3 is 13 amino acids long. V lost 0 bases, J lost 3 bases, and 2 bases lay in between. Germline CDR1 is LGHDT and CDR2 is YNNKEL (reference sequence). The DNA of the CDR3 is TGTGCCAGCAGCCAAGAGGACACCGGGGAGCTGTTTTTT. Its protein product is CASSQEDTGELFF.

The chain links TRBV5-8 to TRBJ2-7, with a possible D match to TRBD1 (6 bases). With 4 bases removed from V and 4 bases from J, the gap between germline ends came to 18 bases. Germline V gives CDR1 SGHTS, CDR2 YDEGEE. There are 15 residues in the CDR3. In DNA form, the CDR3 reads TGTGCCAGCAGCCTCCCAGGGGTAAGGGGTTACGAGCAGTACTTC. Its protein product is CASSLPGVRGYEQYF.

This clone was counted a single time. This chain connects TRBV30 to TRBJ2-1; 9 nucleotides line up with TRBD1. Germline values: CDR1 GTSNPN, CDR2 SVGIG (reference sequence). CDR3 length equals 12 residues. Germline trimming cut 6 bases from V and 16 bases from J; bases unmatched to any gene: 13. In DNA, the CDR3 is TGTGCCTGCCAACAGGACAGGGGTGGGCCATTCTTC. As protein: CACQQDRGGPFF. Full variable domain (rest looked up from reference TRBV30 and TRBJ2-1): SQTIHQWPATLVQPVGSPLSLECTVEGTSNPNLYWYRQAAGRGLQLLFYSVGIGQISSEVPQNLSASRPQDRQFILSSKKLLLSDSGFYLCACQQDRGGPFFGPGTRLTVL.

The CDR3 nucleotides read TGTGCCAGCAGTTTATTACTCACTGAAGCTTTCTTT. As protein: CASSLLLTEAFF. The genes are TRBV28 and TRBJ1-1; D ambiguous. Trimming shortened V by 1 base and J by 4 bases, and 4 bases separated the two germline ends. This CDR3 is built from 12 residues. Looked up from germline, CDR1 is MDHEN and CDR2 is SYDVKM.

The chain is built from TRBV7-2 and TRBJ1-1; TRBD1 matches at 9 bases. This CDR3 is built from 14 residues. Germline-derived CDR1 and CDR2 are SGHTA and FQGNSA. With 1 base clipped from V and 5 bases from J, the junction kept 2 bases outside the gene matches. The CDR3 sequence: CASSLVQGATEAFF. In nucleotides, the CDR3 is TGTGCCAGCAGCTTAGTACAGGGGGCGACTGAAGCTTTCTTT.

The V gene is TRBV24-1, the J gene TRBJ1-5; the D gene is possibly TRBD1 (5 bases). Trimming took off 4 bases at V and 3 bases at J, with 15 bases between the two ends. The germline gives CDR1 KGHDR, CDR2 SFDVKD. The CDR3 runs to 16 residues. The DNA for the CDR3 is TGTGCCACCAGTGACCCCCGGTCGGGGGACAATCAGCCCCAGCATTTT. This gives the protein CATSDPRSGDNQPQHF.

The rearrangement joins TRBV10-2 to TRBJ2-3; D gene uncertain. V was pared by 3 bases and J by 3 bases, with 4 bases between. This CDR3 spans 12 amino acids. The germline gives CDR1 WSHSY, CDR2 SAAADI. CDR3: CASSEPTDTQYF. In DNA form, the CDR3 reads TGCGCCAGCAGTGAACCGACAGATACGCAGTATTTT.

The V gene is TRBV6-5, the J gene TRBJ2-6; D gene unclear. CDR1 and CDR2 (germline): MNHEY, SVGAGI. V was shortened by 4 bases and J by 3 bases, with 13 bases between the two germline ends. CDR3 length: 16 residues. The CDR3 nucleotides are TGTGCCAGCAGTTTCTACGTCCGTGGTGGGGCCAACGTCCTGACTTTC. Translation gives CASSFYVRGGANVLTF.

This clone has a single count. V is TRBV21-1 and J is TRBJ2-1; the table gives TRBD2 as D, unverified against the DNA. TRBV21-1 corresponds to a pseudogene. This CDR3 spans 16 amino acids. The CDR3: CASSTRRGKTYNEQFF. The CDR3 coding sequence is TGTGCCAGCAGCACTCGGCGAGGGAAGACCTACAATGAGCAGTTCTTC.

The chain links TRBV11-3 to TRBJ2-1; D gene uncertain. Trimming removed 5 bases from V and 0 bases from J, with 8 bases in between. The CDR3 has 14 residues. CDR1 is SGHNT, CDR2 YENEEA, per germline. The CDR3 DNA is TGTGCCAGCAGCCCAACACACTCCTACAATGAGCAGTTCTTC. Its protein is CASSPTHSYNEQFF. The full variable domain, completed using reference TRBV11-3 and TRBJ2-1, is EAGVVQSPRYKIIEKKQPVAFWCNPISGHNTLYWYLQNLGQGPELLIRYENEEAVDDSQLPKDRFSAERLKGVDSTLKIQPAELGDSAVYLCASSPTHSYNEQFFGPGTRLTVL.

V is TRBV11-2 and J is TRBJ2-7; 10 bases are shared with TRBD1. The ends lost 7 bases at V and 4 bases at J; junction bases unmatched: 7. This CDR3 region has 14 residues. The germline CDR1 and CDR2 sequences are SGHAT and FQNNGV. CDR3 nucleotides: TGTGCCAGCACCTTCGGACAGGGGGTGTACGAGCAGTACTTC. It specifies CASTFGQGVYEQYF.

The chain links TRBV30 to TRBJ1-4, with TRBD1 matching over 8 bases. The junction had 14 bases not matched to a gene; V was cut back by 6 bases and J by 8 bases. Per germline, CDR1 GTSNPN and CDR2 SVGIG (reference sequence). CDR3 length: 15 residues. The CDR3 loop is CACPAPGTGREKLFF. CDR3 DNA sequence: TGTGCCTGTCCAGCCCCCGGGACAGGACGAGAAAAACTGTTTTTT.

The rearrangement links TRBV27 to TRBJ1-5, with 7 bases identical to TRBD1. J lost 1 base, V lost 4 bases, and 7 bases had no gene match. This CDR3 comprises 16 residues. The V gene's germline CDR1 is MNHEY and CDR2 SMNVEV (reference sequence). CDR3 region: CASSSSTGLSNQPQHF. As DNA, the CDR3 is TGTGCCAGCAGTTCCTCGACAGGGTTAAGCAATCAGCCCCAGCATTTT.

The rearrangement joins TRBV11-2 to TRBJ2-3; 10 positions agree with TRBD2. In germline, CDR1 is SGHAT, CDR2 FQNNGV. The V gene end was trimmed by 5 bases and the J gene end by 3 bases; junction bases not matched to a gene: 17. This CDR3 has 19 residues. The DNA of the CDR3 is TGTGCCAGCAGCCGCCAGGGGTGGGGTAGCGGGAGGAGAACAGATACGCAGTATTTT. It encodes CASSRQGWGSGRRTDTQYF.

A single count supports this clone. The same CDR3 also results from other DNA sequences found in this sample. The rearrangement uses TRBV7-8 and TRBJ1-4, with TRBD1 matching 7 bases. The J segment lost 8 bases and the V segment lost 5 bases, leaving 5 bases of the junction unmatched. The germline gives CDR1 SGHVS, CDR2 FQNEAQ. The CDR3 has 13 residues. The CDR3 sequence is CASSRDRGEKLFF. For the CDR3, the DNA is TGTGCCAGCAGCCGGGACAGAGGGGAAAAACTGTTTTTT.

The CDR3 bases are TGTGCCAGCAGCAACCGACAGGGCCCCCCGCGAGAGACCCAGTACTTC. Its protein is CASSNRQGPPRETQYF. The chain is built from TRBV21-1 and TRBJ2-5; the table's D call of TRBD1 was not tested on the DNA. TRBV21-1 constitutes a pseudogene. The CDR3 sequence is 16 residues long.

The gene calls are TRBV25-1 and TRBJ1-2, with 7 bases aligning to TRBD1. Germline values: CDR1 MGHDK, CDR2 SYGVNS. After removal of 6 bases from V and 0 bases from J, the junction contained 7 bases not matched to a gene. This CDR3 spans 15 amino acids. The CDR3 DNA is TGTGCCAGCAGGGGGGGGACAGAGACTAACTATGGCTACACCTTC. This translates into CASRGGTETNYGYTF.

In nucleotides, the CDR3 is TGTGCCAGCTCACGGGGACAGGGCGGCTATGGCTACACCTTC. As protein: CASSRGQGGYGYTF. The chain carries TRBV18 and TRBJ1-2; TRBD1 matches at 9 bases. Trimming cost V 4 bases and J 4 bases; bases outside gene matches: 4. This CDR3 spans 14 amino acids. Per the germline V gene, CDR1 is KGHSH and CDR2 is LQKENI.